This T cell receptor (beta chain) was captured by sequencing in a study of blood T cell repertoires in COVID-19. Deletions cut 3 bases from V and 3 bases from J, with 9 bases between. The CDR3 runs 13 residues. Germline loops: CDR1 KGHSH, CDR2 LQKENI. Assay used: immunoSEQ multiplex PCR; TCRdb lists only in-frame clones, some missing. This sample has over 85,000 clones, with approximately 86% found just once. This sequence originates from a woman older than 75 with acute or convalescent COVID-19. The V call is TRBV18, the J call TRBJ2-7, with D maybe TRBD1 (6 bases). Sequenced input: peripheral blood. The CDR3 loop is CASSPKGGYEQYF. The CDR3 region has the DNA TGTGCCAGCTCACCTAAAGGGGGCTACGAGCAGTACTTC. Together with reference TRBV18 and TRBJ2-7, the CDR3 gives the full variable domain: NAGVMQNPRHLVRRRGQEARLRCSPMKGHSHVYWYRQLPEEGLKFMVYLQKENIIDESGMPKERFSAEFPKEGPSILRIQQVVRGDSAAYFCASSPKGGYEQYFGPGTRLTVT.